Listed below are T cell receptor beta chains from one sample, sequenced in a study of blood T cell repertoires in COVID-19. Produced via immunoSEQ multiplex PCR; TCRdb's table is partial and in-frame only. The table records 240,000 or so clones, 88% of them present only once. Sample: peripheral blood. These receptors were collected from a woman aged 25 to 39 with acute or convalescent COVID-19. Each CDR3 is given with its conserved first and last residue. Fields, in order: J gene, V gene, CDR3 protein.

j_gene: TRBJ1-2
v_gene: TRBV18
CDR3aa: CASSPAGDSDYGYTF

j_gene: TRBJ2-7
v_gene: TRBV5-1
CDR3aa: CASSFGGGSSYEQYF

j_gene: TRBJ1-1
v_gene: TRBV19
CDR3aa: CASSMAFGRGNTEAFF

j_gene: TRBJ2-3
v_gene: TRBV5-6
CDR3aa: CASSLLPGQASTDTQYF

j_gene: TRBJ2-7
v_gene: TRBV19
CDR3aa: CASSSRRAHEQYF

j_gene: TRBJ2-3
v_gene: TRBV5-1
CDR3aa: CASSSPGDTQYF

j_gene: TRBJ2-5
v_gene: TRBV18
CDR3aa: CASSPGQGGSETQYF

j_gene: TRBJ2-1
v_gene: TRBV5-1
CDR3aa: CASSVPGQGNNEQFF

j_gene: TRBJ2-7
v_gene: TRBV5-4
CDR3aa: CASSADSSYEQYF

j_gene: TRBJ2-1
v_gene: TRBV13
CDR3aa: CASSAGGYNEQFF

j_gene: TRBJ2-1
v_gene: TRBV30
CDR3aa: CAWSPTSGRGYEQFF

j_gene: TRBJ2-2
v_gene: TRBV7-8
CDR3aa: CASSLHPGQGRNTGELFF

j_gene: TRBJ2-3
v_gene: TRBV29-1
CDR3aa: CSVVVFDRSTDTQYF

j_gene: TRBJ2-1
v_gene: TRBV19
CDR3aa: CASSPPGQVHNEQFF

j_gene: TRBJ1-1
v_gene: TRBV27
CDR3aa: CASSIYRNTEAFF

j_gene: TRBJ2-1
v_gene: TRBV28
CDR3aa: CASRQGLAGDYNEQFF

j_gene: TRBJ2-2
v_gene: TRBV7-9
CDR3aa: CASSLPKSGLAKNTGELFF

j_gene: TRBJ1-6
v_gene: TRBV6-5
CDR3aa: CASSYGVLRNSPLHF

j_gene: TRBJ2-1
v_gene: TRBV14
CDR3aa: CASSQDVQRAYNEQFF

j_gene: TRBJ2-1
v_gene: TRBV2
CDR3aa: CASRGTSGSSPYNEQFF

j_gene: TRBJ1-2
v_gene: TRBV14
CDR3aa: CASSPSLPIAGYTF

j_gene: TRBJ2-5
v_gene: TRBV6-1
CDR3aa: CASSGSGTSGRGGETQYF

j_gene: TRBJ2-1
v_gene: TRBV11-1
CDR3aa: CASSLHGTGGYNEQFF

j_gene: TRBJ2-3
v_gene: TRBV6-2/TRBV6-3
CDR3aa: CASSYSGAGDTQYF

j_gene: TRBJ2-5
v_gene: TRBV29-1
CDR3aa: CSDTGAIQETQYF

j_gene: TRBJ2-3
v_gene: TRBV30
CDR3aa: CAWRTSSTDTQYF

j_gene: TRBJ2-2
v_gene: TRBV29-1
CDR3aa: CSVETGNTGELFF

j_gene: TRBJ1-1
v_gene: TRBV5-1
CDR3aa: CASSLIQGNTEAFF

j_gene: TRBJ2-1
v_gene: TRBV5-1
CDR3aa: CASSWGLAGGPLGNEQFF

j_gene: TRBJ2-2
v_gene: TRBV30
CDR3aa: CAWKLSGGASGELFF

j_gene: TRBJ1-1
v_gene: TRBV5-4
CDR3aa: CASRRGQNTEAFF

j_gene: TRBJ2-1
v_gene: TRBV6-6
CDR3aa: CASSPRDIGSTSEQFF

j_gene: TRBJ1-1
v_gene: TRBV18
CDR3aa: CASSPLASQGTNTEAFF